Sequencing of this T cell receptor beta chain was carried out in a study of T cells in Graves' hyperthyroidism and ophthalmopathy. Germline values: CDR1 SGDLS, CDR2 YYNGEE. This CDR3 is 18 amino acids long. Germline trimming cut 4 bases from V and 0 bases from J; bases unmatched to any gene: 7. This clonotype was detected many times. RNA transcripts were the template for amplifying TCR beta CDR3 regions. A first-round RT-PCR of the TCR CDR3 used the HTBI primer set. One entry per CDR3 protein results from TCRdb running MiXCR on the multiplex PCR reads. The sample lists 620,000 or so distinct CDR3 sequences, about 14% occurring once.

Material for sequencing was blood. This TCR was recovered from a woman in her fifties or sixties with Graves' ophthalmopathy. V gene TRBV9 combines with J gene TRBJ2-6; 10 bases line up with TRBD2. The CDR3 nucleotides are TGTGCCAGCAGCATTCGACTAGCGGGCGGCTCTGGGGCCAACGTCCTGACTTTC. It translates to CASSIRLAGGSGANVLTF.